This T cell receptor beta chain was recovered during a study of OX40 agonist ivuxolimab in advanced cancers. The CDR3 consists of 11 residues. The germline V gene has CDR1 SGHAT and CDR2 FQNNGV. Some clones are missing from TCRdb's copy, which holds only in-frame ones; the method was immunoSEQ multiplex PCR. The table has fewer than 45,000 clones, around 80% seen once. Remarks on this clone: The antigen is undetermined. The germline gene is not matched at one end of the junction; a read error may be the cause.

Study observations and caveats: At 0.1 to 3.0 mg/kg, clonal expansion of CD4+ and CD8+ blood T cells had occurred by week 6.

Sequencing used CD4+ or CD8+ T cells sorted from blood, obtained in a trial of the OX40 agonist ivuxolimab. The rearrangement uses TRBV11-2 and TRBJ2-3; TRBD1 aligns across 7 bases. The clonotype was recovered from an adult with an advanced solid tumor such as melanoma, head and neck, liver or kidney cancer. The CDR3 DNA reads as TGTGCCAGCAGCTTAGCTAGGCAGGGGGATTTT. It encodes CASSLARQGDF.